A selection of T cell receptor beta chains follows, all from one sample in a study of cytomegalovirus exposure and HLA in healthy donors. The table came from immunoSEQ multiplex PCR; TCRdb's copy has only in-frame clones and leaves some out. This sample yields about 110,000 clones, of which around two thirds are seen a single time; 2% to 3% belongs to the top ten. The sequenced sample was PBMCs. These receptors all stem from a man aged 50 to 60 in good health and CMV-seropositive. CDR3s include the opening cysteine and the closing phenylalanine or tryptophan. A D gene is named only where the DNA matches it firmly. Clone sizes are given selectively: once, few, many, or a class where the clone is expanded.

d_gene,j_gene,abundance,v_gene,CDR3aa,CDR3nt
TRBD2,TRBJ2-1,.,TRBV27,CASSYTSGGANEQFF,TGTGCCAGCAGCTACACTAGCGGGGGGGCCAATGAGCAGTTCTTC
.,TRBJ2-5,.,TRBV5-1,CASSPGLSGGFETQYF,TGCGCCAGCAGCCCCGGACTATCCGGCGGGTTCGAGACCCAGTACTTC
TRBD1,TRBJ1-4,.,TRBV27,CASRGTAGFGNEKLFF,TGTGCCAGCAGGGGGACAGCAGGTTTCGGGAATGAAAAACTGTTTTTT
TRBD2,TRBJ2-2,.,TRBV5-1,CASSFLIAGSGHSGELFF,TGCGCCAGCAGCTTCTTGATAGCGGGTTCCGGCCATAGCGGGGAGCTGTTTTTT
.,TRBJ1-6,.,TRBV25-1,CASSEYALTRDKALHF,TGTGCCAGCAGTGAATATGCCCTTACCAGGGACAAGGCCCTCCACTTT
TRBD1,TRBJ2-2,.,TRBV5-1,CASHQGPGQGAPGELFF,TGCGCCAGCCACCAGGGTCCGGGACAGGGGGCTCCCGGGGAGCTGTTTTTT
TRBD2,TRBJ2-7,.,TRBV5-6,CASSSPSSGTYEQYF,TGTGCCAGCAGCAGCCCCTCTAGCGGCACCTACGAGCAGTACTTC
.,TRBJ1-2,.,TRBV2,CASSDLSPTF,TGTGCCAGCAGTGATCTCTCCCCCACCTTC
TRBD2,TRBJ2-5,.,TRBV7-3,CASSSSGQETQYF,TGTGCCAGCAGCTCTAGCGGGCAAGAGACCCAGTACTTC
.,TRBJ2-4,.,TRBV2,CASSEMQGRSSIQYF,TGTGCCAGCAGTGAAATGCAGGGAAGATCAAGCATTCAGTACTTC
.,TRBJ2-1,.,TRBV2,CASSPGERALNEQFF,TGTGCCAGCAGCCCGGGGGAGCGGGCCCTCAATGAGCAGTTCTTC
TRBD2,TRBJ2-1,.,TRBV9,CASGREVHNEQFF,TGTGCCAGCGGGCGGGAGGTCCACAATGAGCAGTTCTTC
.,TRBJ2-7,.,TRBV12-5,CASGLLGQPYEQYF,TGTGCTAGTGGTTTGTTAGGACAACCCTACGAGCAGTACTTC
.,TRBJ1-5,.,TRBV12-5,CASALGEARNQPQHF,TGTGCTAGTGCATTGGGGGAGGCACGCAATCAGCCCCAGCATTTT
.,TRBJ2-6,once,TRBV5-1,CASSLEGSGANVLTF,TGCGCCAGCAGCTTGGAAGGGAGTGGGGCCAACGTCCTGACTTTC
TRBD1,TRBJ2-7,.,TRBV12-5,CASGSGTASSYEQYF,TGTGCTAGTGGTTCCGGGACAGCGAGCTCCTACGAGCAGTACTTC
.,TRBJ1-2,.,TRBV25-1,CASSEPGSNNYGYTF,TGTGCCAGCAGTGAACCGGGTTCCAATAACTATGGCTACACCTTC
TRBD2,TRBJ2-3,.,TRBV30,CAWSLLAGGADTQYF,TGTGCCTGGAGTCTACTAGCGGGAGGGGCAGATACGCAGTATTTT
.,TRBJ1-3,.,TRBV2,CASSLLQNRANTIYF,TGTGCCAGCAGTCTCCTCCAAAACAGGGCGAACACCATATATTTT